This T cell receptor beta chain derives from a study of blood T cell repertoires in COVID-19. Turning to the study itself: T cells, B-cell-depleted T cells, or PBMCs supplied cDNA or gDNA.

Original analysis: Amplified reference gene primers provided the basis for estimating nucleated cell counts. Some clones are missing from TCRdb's copy, which holds only in-frame ones; the method was immunoSEQ multiplex PCR. The V and J calls and clone size are taken from that table; D and trimming were inferred from the DNA. The sample records roughly 100,000 clones, 86% being singletons. The origin of this receptor is an elderly man with acute or convalescent COVID-19. Sequenced: peripheral blood.

The CDR3 protein is CASSTLAGGGYEQYF. DNA for the CDR3: TGCGCCAGCAGCACACTAGCGGGAGGGGGATACGAGCAGTACTTC. The chain combines TRBV5-1 with TRBJ2-7, with 13 bases fitting TRBD2. Germline CDR1 and CDR2: SGHRS and YFSETQ. The CDR3 consists of 15 residues. Unmatched junction bases numbered 5, after V lost 4 bases and J lost 4 bases.